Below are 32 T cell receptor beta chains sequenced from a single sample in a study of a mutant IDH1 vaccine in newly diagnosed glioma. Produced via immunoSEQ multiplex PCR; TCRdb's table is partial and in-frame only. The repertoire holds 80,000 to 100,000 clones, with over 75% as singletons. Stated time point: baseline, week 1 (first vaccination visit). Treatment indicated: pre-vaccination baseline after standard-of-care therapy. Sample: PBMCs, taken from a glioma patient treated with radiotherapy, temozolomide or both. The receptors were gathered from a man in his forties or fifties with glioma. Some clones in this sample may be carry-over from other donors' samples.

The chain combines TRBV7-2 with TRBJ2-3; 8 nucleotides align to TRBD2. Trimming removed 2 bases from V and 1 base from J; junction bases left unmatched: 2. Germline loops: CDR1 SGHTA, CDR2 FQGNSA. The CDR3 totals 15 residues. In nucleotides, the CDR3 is TGTGCCAGCAGCTTACAAGCGGGGGGCACAGATACGCAGTATTTT. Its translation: CASSLQAGGTDTQYF.

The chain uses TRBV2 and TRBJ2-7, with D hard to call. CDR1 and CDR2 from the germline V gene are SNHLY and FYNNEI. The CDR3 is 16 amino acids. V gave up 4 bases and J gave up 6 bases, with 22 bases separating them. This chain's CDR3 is CASSAGLGLGLVEQYF. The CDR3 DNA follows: TGTGCCAGCAGTGCGGGCTTGGGCCTAGGTCTGGTCGAGCAGTACTTC.

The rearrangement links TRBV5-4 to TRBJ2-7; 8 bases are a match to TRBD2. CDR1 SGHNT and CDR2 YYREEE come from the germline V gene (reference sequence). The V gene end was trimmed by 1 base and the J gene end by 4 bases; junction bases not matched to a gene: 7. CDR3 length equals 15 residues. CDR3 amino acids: CASSLSSGGWYEQYF. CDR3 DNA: TGTGCCAGCAGCTTGTCGAGCGGGGGTTGGTACGAGCAGTACTTC.

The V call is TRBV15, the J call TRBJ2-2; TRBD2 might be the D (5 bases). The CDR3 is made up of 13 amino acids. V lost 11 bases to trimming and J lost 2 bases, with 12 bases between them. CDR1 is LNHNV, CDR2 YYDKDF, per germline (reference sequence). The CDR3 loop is CAVGIHNTGELFF. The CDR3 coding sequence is TGTGCCGTCGGGATTCATAACACCGGGGAGCTGTTTTTT.

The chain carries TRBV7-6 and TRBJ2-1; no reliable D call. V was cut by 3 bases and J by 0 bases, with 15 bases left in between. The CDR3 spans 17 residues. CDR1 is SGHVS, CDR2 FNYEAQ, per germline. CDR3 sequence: CASSLLGIRSSYNEQFF. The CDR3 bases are TGTGCCAGCAGCTTGTTGGGCATCCGTAGCTCCTACAATGAGCAGTTCTTC.

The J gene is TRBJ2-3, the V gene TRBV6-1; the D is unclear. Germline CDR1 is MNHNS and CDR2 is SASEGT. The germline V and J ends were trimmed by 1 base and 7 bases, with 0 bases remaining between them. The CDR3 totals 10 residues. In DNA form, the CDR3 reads TGTGCCAGCAGTGAAGATACGCAGTATTTT. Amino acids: CASSEDTQYF.

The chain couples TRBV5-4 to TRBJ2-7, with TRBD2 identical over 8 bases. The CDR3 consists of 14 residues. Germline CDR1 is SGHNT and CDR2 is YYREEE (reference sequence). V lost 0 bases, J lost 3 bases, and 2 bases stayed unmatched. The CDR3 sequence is CASSLGSGGYEQYF. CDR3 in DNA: TGTGCCAGCAGCTTGGGCAGCGGGGGCTACGAGCAGTACTTC.

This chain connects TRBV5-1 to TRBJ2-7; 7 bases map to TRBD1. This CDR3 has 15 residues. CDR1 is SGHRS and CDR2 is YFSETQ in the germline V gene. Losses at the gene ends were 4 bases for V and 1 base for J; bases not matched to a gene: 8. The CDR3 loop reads CASSPGQATSYEQYF. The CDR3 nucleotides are TGCGCCAGCAGCCCCGGACAGGCCACGTCCTACGAGCAGTACTTC.

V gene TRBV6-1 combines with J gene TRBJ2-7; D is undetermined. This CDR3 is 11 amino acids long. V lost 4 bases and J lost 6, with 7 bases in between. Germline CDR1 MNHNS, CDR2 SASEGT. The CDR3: CASSGNLEQYF. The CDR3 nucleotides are TGTGCCAGCAGTGGGAACCTCGAGCAGTACTTC.

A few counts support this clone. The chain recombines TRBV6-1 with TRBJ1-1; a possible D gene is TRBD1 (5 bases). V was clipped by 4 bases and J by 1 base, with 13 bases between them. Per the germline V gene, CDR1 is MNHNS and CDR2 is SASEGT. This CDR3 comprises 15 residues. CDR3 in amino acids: CASSAHRQKNTEAFF. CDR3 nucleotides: TGTGCCAGCAGTGCTCACCGACAGAAGAACACTGAAGCTTTCTTT.

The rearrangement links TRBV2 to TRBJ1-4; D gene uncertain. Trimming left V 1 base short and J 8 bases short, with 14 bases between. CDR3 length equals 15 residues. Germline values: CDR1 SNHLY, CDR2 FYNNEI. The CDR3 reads CASSEVHGVWEKLFF. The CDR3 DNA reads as TGTGCCAGCAGTGAAGTTCATGGCGTATGGGAAAAACTGTTTTTT.

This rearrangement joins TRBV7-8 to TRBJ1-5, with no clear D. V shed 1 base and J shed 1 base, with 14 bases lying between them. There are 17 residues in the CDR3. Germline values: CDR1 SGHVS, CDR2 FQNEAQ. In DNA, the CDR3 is TGTGCCAGCAGCTTAGGCGGTTTAGGTCCAAGCAATCAGCCCCAGCATTTT. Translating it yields CASSLGGLGPSNQPQHF.

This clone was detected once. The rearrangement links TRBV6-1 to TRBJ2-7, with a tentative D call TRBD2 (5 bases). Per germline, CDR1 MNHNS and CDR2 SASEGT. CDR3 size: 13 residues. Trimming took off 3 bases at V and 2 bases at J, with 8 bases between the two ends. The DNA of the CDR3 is TGTGCCAGCAGTGAGGGAGAACCCTACGAGCAGTACTTC. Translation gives CASSEGEPYEQYF.

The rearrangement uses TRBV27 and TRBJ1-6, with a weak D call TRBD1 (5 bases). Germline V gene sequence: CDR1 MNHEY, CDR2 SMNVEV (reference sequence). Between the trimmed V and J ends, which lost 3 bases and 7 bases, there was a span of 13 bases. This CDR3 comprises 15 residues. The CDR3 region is CASSLDRGPNSPLHF. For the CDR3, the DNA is TGTGCCAGCAGTTTGGACCGGGGCCCAAATTCACCCCTCCACTTT.

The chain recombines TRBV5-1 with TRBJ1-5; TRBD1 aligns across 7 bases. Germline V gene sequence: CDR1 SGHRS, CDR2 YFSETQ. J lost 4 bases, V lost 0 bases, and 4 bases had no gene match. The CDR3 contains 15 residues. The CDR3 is CASSLGQGYNQPQHF. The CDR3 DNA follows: TGCGCCAGCAGCTTGGGACAGGGTTATAATCAGCCCCAGCATTTT.

CDR3 nucleotide sequence: TGTGCCAGCAGCTTGGCGGGGGGGCTTACCTACGAGCAGTACTTC. Its protein is CASSLAGGLTYEQYF. This chain uses TRBV5-4 with TRBJ2-7, with TRBD2 matching over 8 bases. Germline values: CDR1 SGHNT, CDR2 YYREEE (reference sequence). The CDR3 is made up of 15 amino acids. V lost 0 bases, J lost 2 bases, and 4 bases stayed unmatched.

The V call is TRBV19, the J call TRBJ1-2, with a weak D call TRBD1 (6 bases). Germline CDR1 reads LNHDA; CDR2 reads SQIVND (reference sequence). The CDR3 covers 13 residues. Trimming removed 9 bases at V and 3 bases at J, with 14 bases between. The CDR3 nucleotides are TGTGCCAGCCGAGTGCCAGGGGACTATGGCTACACCTTC. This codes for CASRVPGDYGYTF.

CDR3 residues: CASSQEGPPLHF. The CDR3 DNA reads TGTGCCAGCAGCCAAGAGGGGCCACCCCTCCACTTT. V and J are TRBV7-9 and TRBJ1-6, with D perhaps TRBD1 (5 bases). Germline CDR1 SEHNR, CDR2 FQNEAQ (reference sequence). This CDR3 comprises 12 residues. Trimming removed 5 bases from V and 11 bases from J, with 10 bases in between.

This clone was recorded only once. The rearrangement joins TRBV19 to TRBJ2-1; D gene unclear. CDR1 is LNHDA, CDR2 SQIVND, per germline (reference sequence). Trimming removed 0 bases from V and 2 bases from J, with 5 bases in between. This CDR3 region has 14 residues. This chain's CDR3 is CASSIELTYNEQFF. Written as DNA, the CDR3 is TGTGCCAGTAGTATAGAATTGACCTACAATGAGCAGTTCTTC.

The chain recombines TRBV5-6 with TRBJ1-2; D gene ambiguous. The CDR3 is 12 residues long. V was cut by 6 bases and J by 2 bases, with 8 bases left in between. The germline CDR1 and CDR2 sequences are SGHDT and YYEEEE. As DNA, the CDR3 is TGTGCCAGCACTGCTGGAAACTATGGCTACACCTTC. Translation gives CASTAGNYGYTF.

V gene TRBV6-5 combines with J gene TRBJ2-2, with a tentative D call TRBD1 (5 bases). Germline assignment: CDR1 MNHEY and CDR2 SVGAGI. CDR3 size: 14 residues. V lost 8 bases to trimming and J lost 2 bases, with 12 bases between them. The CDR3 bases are TGTGCCAGCCTTCAGGGCACAAACACCGGGGAGCTGTTTTTT. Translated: CASLQGTNTGELFF.

CDR3 loop: CASSPDWGTEAFF. The CDR3 DNA sequence: TGTGCCAGCTCACCAGATTGGGGGACTGAAGCTTTCTTT. This chain links TRBV18 with TRBJ1-1; TRBD1 is a possible D gene (5 bases). The CDR3 is made up of 13 amino acids. The V gene lost 2 bases and the J gene lost 5 bases, with 9 bases spanning the gap. Germline V CDR1 and CDR2: KGHSH, LQKENI.

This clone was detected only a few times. CDR3 sequence (DNA): TGTGCCAGCAGCTTTTGGGAGACCCAGTACTTC. As protein: CASSFWETQYF. The chain is built from TRBV7-2 and TRBJ2-5; D is uncertain. This CDR3 is built from 11 residues. With 3 bases removed from V and 5 bases from J, the gap between germline ends came to 4 bases. CDR1 and CDR2 from the germline V gene are SGHTA and FQGNSA.

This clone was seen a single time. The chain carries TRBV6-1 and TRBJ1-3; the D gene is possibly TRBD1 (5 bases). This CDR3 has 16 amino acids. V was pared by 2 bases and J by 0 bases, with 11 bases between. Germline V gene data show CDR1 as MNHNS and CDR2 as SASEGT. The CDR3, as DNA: TGTGCCAGCAGTGAACAAGGGAGGGGCTCTGGAAACACCATATATTTT. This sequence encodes CASSEQGRGSGNTIYF.

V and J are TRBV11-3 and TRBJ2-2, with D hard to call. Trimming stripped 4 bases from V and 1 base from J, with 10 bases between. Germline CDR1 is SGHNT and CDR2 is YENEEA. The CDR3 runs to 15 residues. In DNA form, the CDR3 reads TGTGCCAGCAGCTCAGTAGCTGGGAACACCGGGGAGCTGTTTTTT. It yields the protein CASSSVAGNTGELFF.

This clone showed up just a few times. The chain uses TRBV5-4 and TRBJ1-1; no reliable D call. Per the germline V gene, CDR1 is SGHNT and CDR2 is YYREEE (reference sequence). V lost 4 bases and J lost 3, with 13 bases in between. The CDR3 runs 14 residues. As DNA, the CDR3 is TGTGCCAGCAGCCAAAGCCCAGCTTACACTGAAGCTTTCTTT. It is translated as CASSQSPAYTEAFF.

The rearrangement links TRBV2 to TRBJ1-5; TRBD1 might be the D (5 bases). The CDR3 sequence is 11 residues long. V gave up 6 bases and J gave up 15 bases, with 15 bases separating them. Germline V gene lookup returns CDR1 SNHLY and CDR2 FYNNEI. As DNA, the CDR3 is TGTGCCAGCAGAGCCGGACACCTTCCGCATTTT. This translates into CASRAGHLPHF.

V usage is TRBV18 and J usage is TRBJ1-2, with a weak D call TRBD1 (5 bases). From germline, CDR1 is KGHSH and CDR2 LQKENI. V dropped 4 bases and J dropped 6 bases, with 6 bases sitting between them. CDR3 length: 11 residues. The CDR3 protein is CASSRGNGYTF. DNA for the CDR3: TGTGCCAGCTCACGGGGGAATGGCTACACCTTC.

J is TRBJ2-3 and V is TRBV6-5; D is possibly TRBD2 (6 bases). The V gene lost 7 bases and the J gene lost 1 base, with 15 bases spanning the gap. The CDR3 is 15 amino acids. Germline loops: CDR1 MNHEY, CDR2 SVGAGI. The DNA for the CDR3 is TGTGCCAGCAAACCCGGCTGGGGGGGCACAGATACGCAGTATTTT. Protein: CASKPGWGGTDTQYF.

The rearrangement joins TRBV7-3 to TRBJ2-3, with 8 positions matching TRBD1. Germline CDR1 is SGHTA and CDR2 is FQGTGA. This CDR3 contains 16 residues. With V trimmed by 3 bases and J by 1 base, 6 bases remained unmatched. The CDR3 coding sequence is TGTGCCAGCAGCTTTTCGACAGGGGTAGGCACAGATACGCAGTATTTT. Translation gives CASSFSTGVGTDTQYF.

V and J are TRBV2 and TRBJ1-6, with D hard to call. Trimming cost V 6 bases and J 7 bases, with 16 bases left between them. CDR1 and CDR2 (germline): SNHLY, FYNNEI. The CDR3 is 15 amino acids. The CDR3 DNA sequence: TGTGCCAGCAGGGCGACGTCAAACCAGAATTCACCCCTCCACTTT. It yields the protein CASRATSNQNSPLHF.

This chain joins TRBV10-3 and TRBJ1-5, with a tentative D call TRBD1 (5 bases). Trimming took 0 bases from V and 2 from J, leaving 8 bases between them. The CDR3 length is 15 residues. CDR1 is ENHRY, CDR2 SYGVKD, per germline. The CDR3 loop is CAISESQGGNQPQHF. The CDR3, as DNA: TGTGCCATCAGTGAGTCCCAGGGTGGCAATCAGCCCCAGCATTTT.